The source of this T cell receptor beta chain is a study of blood T cell repertoires in COVID-19. Per the germline V gene, CDR1 is SGHNT and CDR2 is YENEEA. V was clipped by 3 bases and J by 6 bases; unmatched bases: 7. CDR3 size: 15 residues. A Seattle source enrolled patients during active infection and followed them longitudinally. Measured with immunoSEQ multiplex PCR; TCRdb has only the in-frame clones, and not every one. Altogether about 200,000 clones are present, 94% being singletons, with the ten largest covering 0.6% to 0.8%. The TCR sequence derives from a man aged 25-45 years with COVID-19, enrolled during active disease. The material sequenced was peripheral blood. The V and J genes are TRBV11-3 and TRBJ2-2, with TRBD1 matching 7 bases. The CDR3 protein is CASSFRDSYSGELFF. Here the CDR3 DNA reads TGTGCCAGCAGCTTCCGGGACAGTTACTCCGGGGAGCTGTTTTTT.